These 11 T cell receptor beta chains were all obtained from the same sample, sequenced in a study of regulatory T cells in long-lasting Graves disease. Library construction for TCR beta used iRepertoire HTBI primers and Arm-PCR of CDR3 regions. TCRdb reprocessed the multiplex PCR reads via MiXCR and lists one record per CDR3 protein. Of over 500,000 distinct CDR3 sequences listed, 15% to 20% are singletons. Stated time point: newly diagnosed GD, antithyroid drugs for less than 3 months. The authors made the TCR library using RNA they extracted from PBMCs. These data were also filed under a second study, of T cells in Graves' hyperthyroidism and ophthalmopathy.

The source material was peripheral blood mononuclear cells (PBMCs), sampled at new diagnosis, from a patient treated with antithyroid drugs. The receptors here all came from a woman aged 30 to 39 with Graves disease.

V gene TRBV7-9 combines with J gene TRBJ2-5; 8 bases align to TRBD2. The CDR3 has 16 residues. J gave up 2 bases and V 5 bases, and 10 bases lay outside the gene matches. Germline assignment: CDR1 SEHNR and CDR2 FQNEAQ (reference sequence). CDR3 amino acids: CASSVIGRAGQETQYF. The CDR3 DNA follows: TGTGCCAGCAGCGTGATCGGGAGGGCTGGTCAAGAGACCCAGTACTTC.

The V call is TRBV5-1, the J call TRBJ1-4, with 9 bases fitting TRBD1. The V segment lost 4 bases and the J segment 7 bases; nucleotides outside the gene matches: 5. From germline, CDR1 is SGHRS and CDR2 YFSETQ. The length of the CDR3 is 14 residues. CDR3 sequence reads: CASSVGQGGEKLFF. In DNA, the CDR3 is TGCGCCAGCAGCGTGGGACAGGGAGGTGAAAAACTGTTTTTT.

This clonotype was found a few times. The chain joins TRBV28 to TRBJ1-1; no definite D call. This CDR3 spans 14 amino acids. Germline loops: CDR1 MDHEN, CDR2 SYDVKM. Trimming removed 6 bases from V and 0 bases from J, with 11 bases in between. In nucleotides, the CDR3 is TGTGCCAGCAGAAGTGGGGAGGTGAACACTGAAGCTTTCTTT. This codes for CASRSGEVNTEAFF.

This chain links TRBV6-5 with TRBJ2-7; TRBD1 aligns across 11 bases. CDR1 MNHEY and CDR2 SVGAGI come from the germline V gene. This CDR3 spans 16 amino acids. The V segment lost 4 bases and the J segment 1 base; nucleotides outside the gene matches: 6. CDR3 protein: CASSSWTGGSSYEQYF. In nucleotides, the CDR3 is TGTGCCAGCAGTTCCTGGACAGGGGGCTCTTCCTACGAGCAGTACTTC.

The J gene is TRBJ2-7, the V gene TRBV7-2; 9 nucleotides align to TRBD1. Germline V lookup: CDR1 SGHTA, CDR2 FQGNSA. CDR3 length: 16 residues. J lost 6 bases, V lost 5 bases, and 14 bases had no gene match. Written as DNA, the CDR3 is TGTGCCAGCAGCGACAGGGGGGGGGGGTATGGTCTCGAGCAGTACTTC. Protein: CASSDRGGGYGLEQYF.

The CDR3 reads CASSRDRGSEQFF. In DNA form, the CDR3 reads TGTGCCAGTAGCCGGGACAGAGGGAGTGAGCAGTTCTTC. The chain is built from TRBV19 and TRBJ2-1, with 7 nucleotides matching TRBD1. The CDR3 covers 13 residues. The germline V gene encodes CDR1 LNHDA and CDR2 SQIVND (reference sequence). V lost 6 bases to trimming and J lost 9 bases; unmatched junction nucleotides: 8.

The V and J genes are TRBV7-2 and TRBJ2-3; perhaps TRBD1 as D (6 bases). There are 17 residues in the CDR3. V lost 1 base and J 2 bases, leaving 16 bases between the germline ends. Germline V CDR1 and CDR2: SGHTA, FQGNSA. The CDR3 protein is CASSLGGPQRNTDTQYF. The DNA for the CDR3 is TGTGCCAGCAGCTTAGGGGGGCCACAACGAAACACAGATACGCAGTATTTT.

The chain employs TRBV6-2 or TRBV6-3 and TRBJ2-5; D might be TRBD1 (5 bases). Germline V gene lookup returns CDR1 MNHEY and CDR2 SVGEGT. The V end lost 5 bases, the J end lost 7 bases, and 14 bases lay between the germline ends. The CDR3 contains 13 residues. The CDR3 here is CASSLGQGMTQYF. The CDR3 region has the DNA TGTGCCAGCAGTCTGGGGCAGGGAATGACCCAGTACTTC.

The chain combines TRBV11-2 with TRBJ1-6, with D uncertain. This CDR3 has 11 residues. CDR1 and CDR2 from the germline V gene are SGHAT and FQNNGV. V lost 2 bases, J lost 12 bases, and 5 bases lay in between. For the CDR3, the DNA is TGTGCCAGCAGCTTAATCGGACCCCTCCACTTT. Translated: CASSLIGPLHF.

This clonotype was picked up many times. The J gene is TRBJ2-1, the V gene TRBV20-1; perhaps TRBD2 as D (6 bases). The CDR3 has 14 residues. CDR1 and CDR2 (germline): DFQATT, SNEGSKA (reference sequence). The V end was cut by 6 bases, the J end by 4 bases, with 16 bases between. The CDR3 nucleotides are TGCAGTGCAATGGGACTCAGAAAGTACAATGAGCAGTTCTTC. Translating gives CSAMGLRKYNEQFF.

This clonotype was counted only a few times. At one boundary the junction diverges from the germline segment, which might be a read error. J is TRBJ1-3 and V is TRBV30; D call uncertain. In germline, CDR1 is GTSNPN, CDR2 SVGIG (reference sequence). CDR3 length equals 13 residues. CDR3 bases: TGTGCCTGGGGTGTCGGAGGTGGAAACACCATATATTTT. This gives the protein CAWGVGGGNTIYF.